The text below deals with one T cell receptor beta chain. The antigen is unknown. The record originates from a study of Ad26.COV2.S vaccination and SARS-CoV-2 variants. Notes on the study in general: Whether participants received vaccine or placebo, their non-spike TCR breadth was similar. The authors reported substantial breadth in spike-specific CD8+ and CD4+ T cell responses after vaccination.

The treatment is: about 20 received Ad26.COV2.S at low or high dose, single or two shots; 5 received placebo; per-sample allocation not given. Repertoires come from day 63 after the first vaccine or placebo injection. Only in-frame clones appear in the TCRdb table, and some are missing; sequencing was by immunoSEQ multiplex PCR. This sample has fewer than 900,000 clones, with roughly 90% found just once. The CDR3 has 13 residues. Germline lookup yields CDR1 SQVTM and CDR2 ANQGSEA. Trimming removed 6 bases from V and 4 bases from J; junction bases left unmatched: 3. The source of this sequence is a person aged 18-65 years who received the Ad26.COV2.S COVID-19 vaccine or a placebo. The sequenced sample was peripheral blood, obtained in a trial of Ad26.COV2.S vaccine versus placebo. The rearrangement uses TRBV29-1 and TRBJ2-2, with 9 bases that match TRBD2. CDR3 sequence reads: CSVGREGTGELFF. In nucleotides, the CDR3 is TGCAGCGTAGGGCGGGAGGGCACCGGGGAGCTGTTTTTT.